A single sample gave rise to the 13 T cell receptor beta chains below, sequenced in a study of shared clonotypes between healthy human individuals. Sequenced by immunoSEQ multiplex PCR; TCRdb stores in-frame clones only, minus some. The sample carries about 1.5 million clones, 95% to 99% recorded once. The source material was naive CD4+ T cells sorted from blood. Subset: CD45RA+ positively selected. These receptors came from a young man in good health.

The sample holds one count of this clone. The V gene is TRBV28, the J gene TRBJ1-5; a weak D match, TRBD1 (5 bases). CDR1 is MDHEN and CDR2 is SYDVKM in the germline V gene. The CDR3 is 16 residues long. V dropped 6 bases and J dropped 2 bases, with 17 bases sitting between them. CDR3: CASRAQGPGGNQPQHF. DNA for the CDR3: TGTGCCAGCAGGGCTCAGGGACCAGGAGGCAATCAGCCCCAGCATTTT.

The genes are TRBV6-5 and TRBJ1-2; D is unresolved. The CDR3 sequence is 15 residues long. Looked up from germline, CDR1 is MNHEY and CDR2 is SVGAGI. The ends were cut back, 0 bases at V and 4 bases at J, with 12 bases in the middle. The CDR3 here is CASSYSTISGYGYTF. The CDR3 DNA sequence: TGTGCCAGCAGTTACTCGACCATTAGTGGCTATGGCTACACCTTC.

The chain recombines TRBV5-1 with TRBJ2-1; D unclear. The CDR3 is 14 amino acids. Germline V gene data show CDR1 as SGHRS and CDR2 as YFSETQ. With 4 bases removed from V and 5 bases from J, the gap between germline ends came to 13 bases. The CDR3 here is CASSPQLVNNEQFF. CDR3 sequence (DNA): TGCGCCAGCAGCCCGCAGCTAGTTAACAATGAGCAGTTCTTC. The complete variable domain, with remaining parts taken from reference TRBV5-1 and TRBJ2-1, reads KAGVTQTPRYLIKTRGQQVTLSCSPISGHRSVSWYQQTPGQGLQFLFEYFSETQRNKGNFPGRFSGRQFSNSRSEMNVSTLELGDSALYLCASSPQLVNNEQFFGPGTRLTVL.

V and J are TRBV5-1 and TRBJ2-1; 9 positions agree with TRBD2. The V gene end was trimmed by 0 bases and the J gene end by 4 bases; junction bases not matched to a gene: 2. The CDR3 sequence is 15 residues long. Germline V gene sequence: CDR1 SGHRS, CDR2 YFSETQ. This CDR3 reads CASSLGLAEYNEQFF. The CDR3 nucleotides are TGCGCCAGCAGCTTGGGACTAGCGGAGTACAATGAGCAGTTCTTC. Combining the CDR3 with reference TRBV5-1 and TRBJ2-1 gives the whole variable domain KAGVTQTPRYLIKTRGQQVTLSCSPISGHRSVSWYQQTPGQGLQFLFEYFSETQRNKGNFPGRFSGRQFSNSRSEMNVSTLELGDSALYLCASSLGLAEYNEQFFGPGTRLTVL.

CDR3 nucleotides: TGTGCCACCAGCAGAGATCTACTAGCGAGATCCTACGAGCAGTACTTC. This translates into CATSRDLLARSYEQYF. The V and J genes are TRBV15 and TRBJ2-7; 7 bases match TRBD2. Germline trimming cut 0 bases from V and 1 base from J; bases unmatched to any gene: 6. The CDR3 has 16 amino acids. Per the germline V gene, CDR1 is LNHNV and CDR2 is YYDKDF (reference sequence).

The J gene is TRBJ1-4, the V gene TRBV19, with D perhaps matching TRBD1 (6 bases). Trimming removed 6 bases from V and 8 bases from J, with 16 bases in between. Per the germline V gene, CDR1 is LNHDA and CDR2 is SQIVND (reference sequence). The CDR3 runs to 14 residues. The CDR3 DNA is TGTGCCAGTAGCCCCAGGGGCAAGGGGGAAAAACTGTTTTTT. Translating it yields CASSPRGKGEKLFF.

This chain joins TRBV6-4 and TRBJ2-2; TRBD2 matches at 7 bases. From germline, CDR1 is MRHNA and CDR2 SNTAGT. The CDR3 covers 15 residues. The ends lost 4 bases at V and 1 base at J; junction bases unmatched: 3. CDR3 residues: CASSVVAGNTGELFF. In DNA form, the CDR3 reads TGTGCCAGCAGTGTGGTAGCGGGGAACACCGGGGAGCTGTTTTTT.

The chain is built from TRBV5-1 and TRBJ2-3; weak D call: TRBD1 (6 bases). This CDR3 spans 15 amino acids. Trimming stripped 1 base from V and 2 bases from J, with 11 bases between. The germline gives CDR1 SGHRS, CDR2 YFSETQ. CDR3 nucleotides: TGCGCCAGCAGCTTGAGAGGGGGTTACACAGATACGCAGTATTTT. Amino acids: CASSLRGGYTDTQYF.

The genes are TRBV4-1 and TRBJ1-3, with no clear D. Germline-derived CDR1 and CDR2 are MGHRA and YSYEKL. Trimming took 1 base from V and 0 from J, leaving 10 bases between them. The CDR3 sequence is 16 residues long. The CDR3 DNA sequence: TGCGCCAGCAGCCAAGTTCTCCGTCACTCTGGAAACACCATATATTTT. Translating it yields CASSQVLRHSGNTIYF.

The chain couples TRBV6-1 to TRBJ2-3; 7 nucleotides agree with TRBD2. V lost 6 bases to trimming and J lost 1 base; unmatched junction nucleotides: 7. This CDR3 contains 15 residues. Per the germline V gene, CDR1 is MNHNS and CDR2 is SASEGT. The DNA of the CDR3 is TGTGCCAGCAGCCTAAGCGGGGTCGGCACAGATACGCAGTATTTT. Encoded protein: CASSLSGVGTDTQYF.

This chain uses TRBV10-1 with TRBJ2-7; 7 bases match TRBD2. Germline V CDR1 and CDR2: WNHNN, SYGVQD (reference sequence). The J segment lost 5 bases and the V segment lost 0 bases, leaving 10 bases of the junction unmatched. The CDR3 covers 16 residues. The CDR3 reads CASSESALAPRDEQYF. CDR3 DNA sequence: TGCGCCAGCAGTGAGTCGGCACTAGCGCCGAGAGACGAGCAGTACTTC.

The count of this clone is one. The chain has TRBV9 and TRBJ1-1, with D possibly TRBD1 on 5 matching bases. Per the germline V gene, CDR1 is SGDLS and CDR2 is YYNGEE. The length of the CDR3 is 16 residues. Between the trimmed V and J ends, which lost 0 bases and 0 bases, there was a span of 12 bases. The CDR3 coding sequence is TGTGCCAGCAGCGTAGATAGCAGGGTAGTGAACACTGAAGCTTTCTTT. Translation gives CASSVDSRVVNTEAFF.

The chain has TRBV7-6 and TRBJ1-4; perhaps TRBD1 as D (6 bases). This CDR3 region has 15 residues. Per germline, CDR1 SGHVS and CDR2 FNYEAQ. V lost 1 base to trimming and J lost 7 bases, with 13 bases between them. CDR3 protein: CASSLGGAAGEKLFF. Written as DNA, the CDR3 is TGTGCCAGCAGCTTAGGGGGGGCCGCAGGTGAAAAACTGTTTTTT.